This T cell receptor (beta chain) was recovered during a study of T-cell memory formation after mild COVID-19. About this clonotype: What it binds is unknown.

Study-level points and caveats: The study found contracting CD4+ clones mainly in CM and EM and contracting CD8+ clones in EMRA. The finding that pre-infection memory included some responding clones suggested that cross-reactive memory joined.

5'RACE with constant-segment primers built TCRalpha and TCRbeta cDNA libraries with UMIs. TCRdb re-called the 5' RACE reads with MiXCR, one entry per CDR3 protein. The table records tens of thousands of distinct CDR3 sequences, 7% to 8% of them present only once. Material for sequencing was PBMCs or a T cell subset sorted from them (not recorded which). This clonotype originated in a man aged 18 to 29 who had mild COVID-19 (a few samples of this study predate the infection). Cell type and time point are not known.

The CDR3 loop is CASSFTLGGNSNQPQHF. The CDR3 DNA reads TGTGCCAGCAGTTTTACGTTGGGGGGCAATAGCAATCAGCCCCAGCATTTT. J is TRBJ1-5 and V is TRBV28; D might be TRBD1 (6 bases). Trimming left V 3 bases short and J 0 bases short, with 15 bases between. Germline assignment: CDR1 MDHEN and CDR2 SYDVKM. This CDR3 is 17 amino acids long. Using reference TRBV28 and TRBJ1-5 for the parts outside the CDR3, the full variable domain is DVKVTQSSRYLVKRTGEKVFLECVQDMDHENMFWYRQDPGLGLRLIYFSYDVKMKEKGDIPEGYSVSREKKERFSLILESASTNQTSMYLCASSFTLGGNSNQPQHFGDGTRLSIL.